This T cell receptor (beta chain) was sequenced for a study of T cell responses to AZD1222 COVID-19 vaccine. Generated by immunoSEQ multiplex PCR, the TCRdb table keeps only in-frame clones and is missing some. The sample consists of 65,000 to 75,000 clones, about three quarters of them appearing once. With 0 bases removed from V and 2 bases from J, the gap between germline ends came to 16 bases. This CDR3 contains 17 residues. Germline lookup yields CDR1 LGHNA and CDR2 YNFKEQ. The chain is built from TRBV4-2 and TRBJ1-1; D uncertain. This TCR was recovered from an adult who received the AZD1222 COVID-19 vaccine. The sample here was peripheral blood, taken 28 days after the second AZD1222 dose. The CDR3 sequence: CASSQEAAATFNTEAFF. The CDR3 bases are TGTGCCAGCAGCCAAGAGGCGGCAGCGACGTTTAACACTGAAGCTTTCTTT.